The TCR beta chain under discussion was sequenced for a study of control samples from healthy donors and cancer patients. Using immunoSEQ multiplex PCR, the repertoire was profiled, and TCRdb retains in-frame clones only, with some absent. This sample carries around 120,000 clones, approximately 90% of them seen once, and the ten largest clones take 7.8%. The specimen was blood. This TCR derives from a woman between 18 and 29 years old in good health.

CDR3 region: CASSLTGSSPLHF. CDR3 bases: TGTGCCAGCAGCTTAACGGGGAGTTCACCCCTCCACTTT. The genes are TRBV7-2 and TRBJ1-6; D is ambiguous. Germline CDR1 reads SGHTA; CDR2 reads FQGNSA. The CDR3 length is 13 residues. Between the trimmed V and J ends, which lost 2 bases and 9 bases, there was a span of 8 bases.